The 29 T cell receptor beta chains reported below all come from one sample, sequenced in a study of cytomegalovirus exposure and HLA in healthy donors (dated by TCRdb to 2016 to 2017). Libraries were constructed by the immunoSEQ multiplex PCR assay. For the multiplex PCR, a mixture combining 60 forward primers for TCR Vbeta segments and 13 reverse primers for TCR Jbeta segments was used. The immuneACCESS repertoire file appears here via TCRdb, limited to in-frame rearrangements. These files lack a portion of the clones; in checked studies, under half of the deficit traces to unresolved V genes, and the cause of the others is not known. The sample includes about 190,000 clones, with over 70% observed a single time. Of the sample, roughly 1.6% falls within the top ten clones. The sequencing input was PBMCs. All receptors come from a woman under 30 in good health and CMV-seronegative.

This chain joins TRBV5-1 and TRBJ2-1, with 8 bases matching TRBD1. The ends lost 0 bases at V and 0 bases at J; junction bases unmatched: 5. CDR1 is SGHRS and CDR2 is YFSETQ in the germline V gene. The CDR3 covers 17 residues. CDR3 in amino acids: CASSLVQGGSSYNEQFF. CDR3 DNA: TGCGCCAGCAGCTTGGTACAGGGGGGAAGCTCCTACAATGAGCAGTTCTTC.

The V gene is TRBV30, the J gene TRBJ1-1; TRBD1 aligns across 7 bases. The CDR3 spans 10 residues. The germline V gene has CDR1 GTSNPN and CDR2 SVGIG (reference sequence). Trimming at V came to 4 bases and at J to 9 bases, leaving 2 bases not matched to a gene. CDR3 bases: TGTGCCTGGAACAGGGGACAAGCTTTCTTT. As protein: CAWNRGQAFF.

The chain uses TRBV27 and TRBJ2-7; 7 positions agree with TRBD2. CDR1 and CDR2 from the germline V gene are MNHEY and SMNVEV (reference sequence). The CDR3 is 15 amino acids. Trimming cost V 0 bases and J 7 bases; bases outside gene matches: 9. In nucleotides, the CDR3 is TGTGCCAGCAGTTTATCGAGGGCGGGGGTCAGGGAGCAGTACTTC. Its protein is CASSLSRAGVREQYF.

The J gene is TRBJ2-7, the V gene TRBV7-8; TRBD1 matches 9 bases. Germline V gives CDR1 SGHVS, CDR2 FQNEAQ. V shed 6 bases, J shed 6 bases, and the junction held 12 bases outside the gene matches. The CDR3 runs 15 residues. CDR3 sequence (DNA): TGTGCCAGCAGTAAAACTCGGGACAGGGTCGGCGAGCAGTACTTC. This sequence encodes CASSKTRDRVGEQYF.

The chain carries TRBV28 and TRBJ1-6; D remains ambiguous. CDR3 size: 14 residues. Germline CDR1 reads MDHEN; CDR2 reads SYDVKM. V lost 3 bases to trimming and J lost 7 bases, with 10 bases between them. Here the CDR3 DNA reads TGTGCCAGCAGTTTGGGCAGCTTCAATTCACCCCTCCACTTT. This encodes CASSLGSFNSPLHF.

Details on this clone: One end of the junction is discordant with germline, which a read error may explain. The chain couples TRBV7-9 to TRBJ2-3; D may be TRBD2 (5 bases). The CDR3 totals 16 residues. Germline CDR1 reads SEHNR; CDR2 reads FQNEAQ (reference sequence). In DNA, the CDR3 is TGTTCCAGCAGCTTAGGTCTTAGCGAGGCACAAGATACGCAGTATTTT. Its translation is CSSSLGLSEAQDTQYF.

This clone appeared a few times. This rearrangement joins TRBV7-9 to TRBJ2-1; 8 nucleotides agree with TRBD2. Germline V gives CDR1 SEHNR, CDR2 FQNEAQ (reference sequence). V lost 5 bases, J lost 8 bases, and 11 bases stayed unmatched. This CDR3 has 15 residues. CDR3 in amino acids: CASSNLGLENHEQFF. The CDR3, as DNA: TGTGCCAGCAGCAATTTGGGACTAGAGAACCATGAGCAGTTCTTC.

This clone was found a few times. The gene calls are TRBV29-1 and TRBJ2-3, with 9 bases aligning to TRBD2. This CDR3 is built from 17 residues. V lost 6 bases and J lost 6; bases outside the gene matches: 19. Germline V gene data show CDR1 as SQVTM and CDR2 as ANQGSEA. CDR3 in amino acids: CSVGGGVAGAPGDTQYF. DNA of the CDR3: TGCAGCGTGGGGGGTGGGGTAGCGGGGGCCCCAGGGGATACGCAGTATTTT.

This rearrangement joins TRBV5-4 to TRBJ2-1, with a tentative D call TRBD2 (5 bases). The germline V and J ends were trimmed by 0 bases and 4 bases, with 8 bases remaining between them. Germline CDR1 and CDR2: SGHNT and YYREEE (reference sequence). The CDR3 has 14 amino acids. CDR3 in DNA: TGTGCCAGCAGCTTGGAGCTAGCTTACAATGAGCAGTTCTTC. Translating it yields CASSLELAYNEQFF.

The chain has TRBV5-6 and TRBJ2-1, with 9 bases matching TRBD2. CDR3 size: 15 residues. The V and J ends lost 5 bases and 9 bases, in that order; junction bases with no gene match: 12. Looked up from germline, CDR1 is SGHDT and CDR2 is YYEEEE. The CDR3 spells CASSRGVSGRSEQFF. Here the CDR3 DNA reads TGTGCCAGCAGTCGGGGAGTTAGCGGGAGATCTGAGCAGTTCTTC.

The genes are TRBV4-2 and TRBJ2-7, with 12 bases matching TRBD2. Germline V CDR1 and CDR2: LGHNA, YNFKEQ. Losses at the gene ends were 0 bases for V and 3 bases for J; bases not matched to a gene: 3. The CDR3 runs 16 residues. The CDR3: CASSQETSGRFYEQYF. The CDR3 nucleotides read TGTGCCAGCAGCCAAGAAACTAGCGGGAGGTTCTACGAGCAGTACTTC.

This chain uses TRBV5-8 with TRBJ2-2, with 8 bases fitting TRBD2. Per the germline V gene, CDR1 is SGHTS and CDR2 is YDEGEE. The CDR3 is 15 amino acids. V lost 4 bases, J lost 1 base, and 3 bases stayed unmatched. The CDR3 loop is CASSAGLGNTGELFF. The CDR3 bases are TGTGCCAGCAGCGCGGGACTAGGGAACACCGGGGAGCTGTTTTTT.

The rearrangement links TRBV6-5 to TRBJ2-1; 10 bases match TRBD2. Germline CDR1 reads MNHEY; CDR2 reads SVGAGI. The CDR3 sequence is 15 residues long. The ends lost 6 bases at V and 0 bases at J; junction bases unmatched: 2. CDR3 sequence reads: CASSSSGSSYNEQFF. The CDR3 bases are TGTGCCAGCAGCTCTAGCGGGAGCTCCTACAATGAGCAGTTCTTC.

This chain uses TRBV10-1 with TRBJ1-1, with 7 bases matching TRBD1. Unmatched junction bases numbered 18, after V lost 0 bases and J lost 5 bases. CDR1 and CDR2 from the germline V gene are WNHNN and SYGVQD (reference sequence). The CDR3 consists of 19 residues. This CDR3 reads CASSESRQGPGPLGTEAFF. CDR3 sequence (DNA): TGCGCCAGCAGTGAGTCGAGACAGGGCCCAGGGCCCCTGGGGACTGAAGCTTTCTTT.

The V gene is TRBV5-6, the J gene TRBJ2-7, with D perhaps TRBD2 (6 bases). The V end was cut by 4 bases, the J end by 3 bases, with 23 bases between. Germline assignment: CDR1 SGHDT and CDR2 YYEEEE. The CDR3 is 17 residues long. The CDR3 region is CASSQLATASAGYEQYF. DNA for the CDR3: TGTGCCAGCAGCCAGCTAGCGACAGCATCTGCCGGCTACGAGCAGTACTTC. The full variable domain, its missing parts supplied by reference TRBV5-6 and TRBJ2-7, is DAGVTQSPTHLIKTRGQQVTLRCSPKSGHDTVSWYQQALGQGPQFIFQYYEEEERQRGNFPDRFSGHQFPNYSSELNVNALLLGDSALYLCASSQLATASAGYEQYFGPGTRLTVT.

V usage is TRBV18 and J usage is TRBJ1-6, with D perhaps TRBD1 (5 bases). CDR1 KGHSH and CDR2 LQKENI come from the germline V gene. V was shortened by 6 bases and J by 10 bases, with 16 bases between the two germline ends. There are 14 residues in the CDR3. The chain's CDR3 is CASSPSGGGSPLHF. CDR3 bases: TGTGCCAGCTCTCCATCCGGGGGAGGCTCACCCCTCCACTTT.

The chain has TRBV14 and TRBJ2-5; 8 bases fit TRBD2. The V gene end was trimmed by 4 bases and the J gene end by 2 bases; junction bases not matched to a gene: 6. The CDR3 is 15 amino acids. The V gene's germline CDR1 is SGHDN and CDR2 FVKESK. The CDR3 DNA sequence: TGTGCCAGCAGCCCCTCGGGAGGGGGACAAGAGACCCAGTACTTC. Protein: CASSPSGGGQETQYF. Using reference TRBV14 and TRBJ2-5 for the parts outside the CDR3, the full variable domain is EAGVTQFPSHSVIEKGQTVTLRCDPISGHDNLYWYRRVMGKEIKFLLHFVKESKQDESGMPNNRFLAERTGGTYSTLKVQPAELEDSGVYFCASSPSGGGQETQYFGPGTRLLVL.

In this sample, this clone turned up once. This chain links TRBV10-3 with TRBJ1-6, with a tentative D call TRBD1 (6 bases). V was shortened by 8 bases and J by 6 bases, with 14 bases between the two germline ends. The CDR3 runs 14 residues. Germline CDR1 is ENHRY and CDR2 is SYGVKD. CDR3 in DNA: TGTGCCATCGCAAAAGGACAGTTTAATTCACCCCTCCACTTT. Its protein product is CAIAKGQFNSPLHF.

The chain is built from TRBV2 and TRBJ1-5, with D uncertain. Between the trimmed V and J ends, which lost 0 bases and 8 bases, there was a span of 8 bases. The germline V gene has CDR1 SNHLY and CDR2 FYNNEI. The CDR3 sequence is 13 residues long. CDR3 sequence (DNA): TGTGCCAGCAGTGAAGCGGAGCGGAAGCCCCAGCATTTT. Encoded protein: CASSEAERKPQHF.

The J gene is TRBJ2-1, the V gene TRBV7-2, with 10 bases that match TRBD2. The CDR3 totals 16 residues. After removal of 2 bases from V and 4 bases from J, the junction contained 5 bases not matched to a gene. Germline assignment: CDR1 SGHTA and CDR2 FQGNSA. The CDR3 here is CASSLNSGGPYNEQFF. In nucleotides, the CDR3 is TGTGCCAGCAGCTTAAATAGCGGGGGGCCGTACAATGAGCAGTTCTTC.

The chain couples TRBV5-1 to TRBJ1-3; D possibly corresponds to TRBD1 (6 bases). The V end lost 4 bases, the J end lost 4 bases, and 12 bases lay between the germline ends. Germline V gives CDR1 SGHRS, CDR2 YFSETQ. This CDR3 has 14 residues. CDR3 coding DNA: TGCGCCAGCAGCGTCGGGGACACCGGAAACACCATATATTTT. This gives the protein CASSVGDTGNTIYF.

The J gene is TRBJ1-1, the V gene TRBV28; D may be TRBD1 (5 bases). CDR3 size: 12 residues. Germline V gene lookup returns CDR1 MDHEN and CDR2 SYDVKM. V was shortened by 7 bases and J by 1 base, with 7 bases between the two germline ends. CDR3 residues: CASKTANTEAFF. Here the CDR3 DNA reads TGTGCCAGCAAGACAGCGAACACTGAAGCTTTCTTT.

V is TRBV6-5 and J is TRBJ1-3; TRBD1 aligns across 7 bases. The CDR3 is made up of 15 amino acids. The germline V gene encodes CDR1 MNHEY and CDR2 SVGAGI. Trimming took 7 bases from V and 0 from J; bases not matched to a gene: 6. CDR3 nucleotide sequence: TGTGCCAGCACACGACAGGGCCGCTCTGGAAACACCATATATTTT. Residues: CASTRQGRSGNTIYF.

In DNA form, the CDR3 reads TGTGCCAGCAGCTTGGCACTAGCGGGAGGAGGGGACAATGAGCAGTTCTTC. As protein: CASSLALAGGGDNEQFF. This sequence joins TRBV5-4 and TRBJ2-1, with TRBD2 identical over 12 bases. The germline V gene encodes CDR1 SGHNT and CDR2 YYREEE (reference sequence). Trimming cost V 0 bases and J 5 bases; bases outside gene matches: 6. The CDR3 has 17 amino acids.

This chain joins TRBV29-1 and TRBJ1-1, with no clear D. The V and J ends lost 4 bases and 2 bases respectively, with 11 bases between them. The CDR3 spans 13 residues. In germline, CDR1 is SQVTM, CDR2 ANQGSEA. CDR3 bases: TGCAGCGTTGTGCGGGAAGCAAACACTGAAGCTTTCTTT. This sequence encodes CSVVREANTEAFF.

The rearrangement uses TRBV5-6 and TRBJ2-1, with 13 nucleotides matching TRBD2. Germline V CDR1 and CDR2: SGHDT, YYEEEE. J gave up 7 bases and V 4 bases, and 5 bases lay outside the gene matches. The CDR3 extends over 15 amino acids. The CDR3 coding sequence is TGTGCCAGCAGCCCGGGACTAGCGGGATTAAATGAGCAGTTCTTC. Translation: CASSPGLAGLNEQFF.

In DNA form, the CDR3 reads TGTGCCAGCAGCTTCGGGGGTGCCGACGAGCAGTACTTC. It specifies CASSFGGADEQYF. The chain links TRBV5-8 to TRBJ2-7; D may be TRBD2 (6 bases). This CDR3 spans 13 amino acids. Trimming stripped 2 bases from V and 5 bases from J, with 11 bases between. The germline gives CDR1 SGHTS, CDR2 YDEGEE.

V usage is TRBV7-2 and J usage is TRBJ1-5; 10 nucleotides match TRBD1. V gave up 3 bases and J gave up 7 bases; unmatched junction bases: 6. The CDR3 sequence is 15 residues long. The germline V gene has CDR1 SGHTA and CDR2 FQGNSA. CDR3 DNA: TGTGCCAGCAGCTTCGGGACAGGGGAATCCCAGCCCCAGCATTTT. Its protein product is CASSFGTGESQPQHF.

The rearrangement joins TRBV15 to TRBJ2-5, with TRBD2 as a possible D gene (6 bases). V lost 6 bases and J 5 bases, leaving 13 bases between the germline ends. The CDR3 covers 13 residues. The germline CDR1 and CDR2 sequences are LNHNV and YYDKDF (reference sequence). The CDR3 DNA reads TGTGCCACCAGGATACTAGCTGGGGAGACCCAGTACTTC. This encodes CATRILAGETQYF.